One TCR beta chain is described in this entry. The table came from immunoSEQ multiplex PCR; TCRdb's copy has only in-frame clones and leaves some out. The sample lists 250,000 to 350,000 clones, about 91% occurring once. These data are taken from a study of blood T cell repertoires in COVID-19. Study-level background: Samples taken during acute and convalescent COVID-19 were collected in the United States, Italy and Spain. Sample material is recorded as cDNA or gDNA derived from T cells, B-cell-depleted T cells, or PBMCs.

The receptor was isolated from a woman aged 25 to 39 who had recovered from COVID-19. The specimen was peripheral blood.

The CDR3 is CASTPSGASTDTQYF. CDR3 DNA: TGTGCCAGCACCCCTAGTGGGGCTAGCACAGATACGCAGTATTTT. The chain links TRBV25-1 to TRBJ2-3; TRBD1 might be the D (5 bases). The V and J ends lost 7 bases and 0 bases respectively, with 14 bases between them. The length of the CDR3 is 15 residues. Per germline, CDR1 MGHDK and CDR2 SYGVNS.